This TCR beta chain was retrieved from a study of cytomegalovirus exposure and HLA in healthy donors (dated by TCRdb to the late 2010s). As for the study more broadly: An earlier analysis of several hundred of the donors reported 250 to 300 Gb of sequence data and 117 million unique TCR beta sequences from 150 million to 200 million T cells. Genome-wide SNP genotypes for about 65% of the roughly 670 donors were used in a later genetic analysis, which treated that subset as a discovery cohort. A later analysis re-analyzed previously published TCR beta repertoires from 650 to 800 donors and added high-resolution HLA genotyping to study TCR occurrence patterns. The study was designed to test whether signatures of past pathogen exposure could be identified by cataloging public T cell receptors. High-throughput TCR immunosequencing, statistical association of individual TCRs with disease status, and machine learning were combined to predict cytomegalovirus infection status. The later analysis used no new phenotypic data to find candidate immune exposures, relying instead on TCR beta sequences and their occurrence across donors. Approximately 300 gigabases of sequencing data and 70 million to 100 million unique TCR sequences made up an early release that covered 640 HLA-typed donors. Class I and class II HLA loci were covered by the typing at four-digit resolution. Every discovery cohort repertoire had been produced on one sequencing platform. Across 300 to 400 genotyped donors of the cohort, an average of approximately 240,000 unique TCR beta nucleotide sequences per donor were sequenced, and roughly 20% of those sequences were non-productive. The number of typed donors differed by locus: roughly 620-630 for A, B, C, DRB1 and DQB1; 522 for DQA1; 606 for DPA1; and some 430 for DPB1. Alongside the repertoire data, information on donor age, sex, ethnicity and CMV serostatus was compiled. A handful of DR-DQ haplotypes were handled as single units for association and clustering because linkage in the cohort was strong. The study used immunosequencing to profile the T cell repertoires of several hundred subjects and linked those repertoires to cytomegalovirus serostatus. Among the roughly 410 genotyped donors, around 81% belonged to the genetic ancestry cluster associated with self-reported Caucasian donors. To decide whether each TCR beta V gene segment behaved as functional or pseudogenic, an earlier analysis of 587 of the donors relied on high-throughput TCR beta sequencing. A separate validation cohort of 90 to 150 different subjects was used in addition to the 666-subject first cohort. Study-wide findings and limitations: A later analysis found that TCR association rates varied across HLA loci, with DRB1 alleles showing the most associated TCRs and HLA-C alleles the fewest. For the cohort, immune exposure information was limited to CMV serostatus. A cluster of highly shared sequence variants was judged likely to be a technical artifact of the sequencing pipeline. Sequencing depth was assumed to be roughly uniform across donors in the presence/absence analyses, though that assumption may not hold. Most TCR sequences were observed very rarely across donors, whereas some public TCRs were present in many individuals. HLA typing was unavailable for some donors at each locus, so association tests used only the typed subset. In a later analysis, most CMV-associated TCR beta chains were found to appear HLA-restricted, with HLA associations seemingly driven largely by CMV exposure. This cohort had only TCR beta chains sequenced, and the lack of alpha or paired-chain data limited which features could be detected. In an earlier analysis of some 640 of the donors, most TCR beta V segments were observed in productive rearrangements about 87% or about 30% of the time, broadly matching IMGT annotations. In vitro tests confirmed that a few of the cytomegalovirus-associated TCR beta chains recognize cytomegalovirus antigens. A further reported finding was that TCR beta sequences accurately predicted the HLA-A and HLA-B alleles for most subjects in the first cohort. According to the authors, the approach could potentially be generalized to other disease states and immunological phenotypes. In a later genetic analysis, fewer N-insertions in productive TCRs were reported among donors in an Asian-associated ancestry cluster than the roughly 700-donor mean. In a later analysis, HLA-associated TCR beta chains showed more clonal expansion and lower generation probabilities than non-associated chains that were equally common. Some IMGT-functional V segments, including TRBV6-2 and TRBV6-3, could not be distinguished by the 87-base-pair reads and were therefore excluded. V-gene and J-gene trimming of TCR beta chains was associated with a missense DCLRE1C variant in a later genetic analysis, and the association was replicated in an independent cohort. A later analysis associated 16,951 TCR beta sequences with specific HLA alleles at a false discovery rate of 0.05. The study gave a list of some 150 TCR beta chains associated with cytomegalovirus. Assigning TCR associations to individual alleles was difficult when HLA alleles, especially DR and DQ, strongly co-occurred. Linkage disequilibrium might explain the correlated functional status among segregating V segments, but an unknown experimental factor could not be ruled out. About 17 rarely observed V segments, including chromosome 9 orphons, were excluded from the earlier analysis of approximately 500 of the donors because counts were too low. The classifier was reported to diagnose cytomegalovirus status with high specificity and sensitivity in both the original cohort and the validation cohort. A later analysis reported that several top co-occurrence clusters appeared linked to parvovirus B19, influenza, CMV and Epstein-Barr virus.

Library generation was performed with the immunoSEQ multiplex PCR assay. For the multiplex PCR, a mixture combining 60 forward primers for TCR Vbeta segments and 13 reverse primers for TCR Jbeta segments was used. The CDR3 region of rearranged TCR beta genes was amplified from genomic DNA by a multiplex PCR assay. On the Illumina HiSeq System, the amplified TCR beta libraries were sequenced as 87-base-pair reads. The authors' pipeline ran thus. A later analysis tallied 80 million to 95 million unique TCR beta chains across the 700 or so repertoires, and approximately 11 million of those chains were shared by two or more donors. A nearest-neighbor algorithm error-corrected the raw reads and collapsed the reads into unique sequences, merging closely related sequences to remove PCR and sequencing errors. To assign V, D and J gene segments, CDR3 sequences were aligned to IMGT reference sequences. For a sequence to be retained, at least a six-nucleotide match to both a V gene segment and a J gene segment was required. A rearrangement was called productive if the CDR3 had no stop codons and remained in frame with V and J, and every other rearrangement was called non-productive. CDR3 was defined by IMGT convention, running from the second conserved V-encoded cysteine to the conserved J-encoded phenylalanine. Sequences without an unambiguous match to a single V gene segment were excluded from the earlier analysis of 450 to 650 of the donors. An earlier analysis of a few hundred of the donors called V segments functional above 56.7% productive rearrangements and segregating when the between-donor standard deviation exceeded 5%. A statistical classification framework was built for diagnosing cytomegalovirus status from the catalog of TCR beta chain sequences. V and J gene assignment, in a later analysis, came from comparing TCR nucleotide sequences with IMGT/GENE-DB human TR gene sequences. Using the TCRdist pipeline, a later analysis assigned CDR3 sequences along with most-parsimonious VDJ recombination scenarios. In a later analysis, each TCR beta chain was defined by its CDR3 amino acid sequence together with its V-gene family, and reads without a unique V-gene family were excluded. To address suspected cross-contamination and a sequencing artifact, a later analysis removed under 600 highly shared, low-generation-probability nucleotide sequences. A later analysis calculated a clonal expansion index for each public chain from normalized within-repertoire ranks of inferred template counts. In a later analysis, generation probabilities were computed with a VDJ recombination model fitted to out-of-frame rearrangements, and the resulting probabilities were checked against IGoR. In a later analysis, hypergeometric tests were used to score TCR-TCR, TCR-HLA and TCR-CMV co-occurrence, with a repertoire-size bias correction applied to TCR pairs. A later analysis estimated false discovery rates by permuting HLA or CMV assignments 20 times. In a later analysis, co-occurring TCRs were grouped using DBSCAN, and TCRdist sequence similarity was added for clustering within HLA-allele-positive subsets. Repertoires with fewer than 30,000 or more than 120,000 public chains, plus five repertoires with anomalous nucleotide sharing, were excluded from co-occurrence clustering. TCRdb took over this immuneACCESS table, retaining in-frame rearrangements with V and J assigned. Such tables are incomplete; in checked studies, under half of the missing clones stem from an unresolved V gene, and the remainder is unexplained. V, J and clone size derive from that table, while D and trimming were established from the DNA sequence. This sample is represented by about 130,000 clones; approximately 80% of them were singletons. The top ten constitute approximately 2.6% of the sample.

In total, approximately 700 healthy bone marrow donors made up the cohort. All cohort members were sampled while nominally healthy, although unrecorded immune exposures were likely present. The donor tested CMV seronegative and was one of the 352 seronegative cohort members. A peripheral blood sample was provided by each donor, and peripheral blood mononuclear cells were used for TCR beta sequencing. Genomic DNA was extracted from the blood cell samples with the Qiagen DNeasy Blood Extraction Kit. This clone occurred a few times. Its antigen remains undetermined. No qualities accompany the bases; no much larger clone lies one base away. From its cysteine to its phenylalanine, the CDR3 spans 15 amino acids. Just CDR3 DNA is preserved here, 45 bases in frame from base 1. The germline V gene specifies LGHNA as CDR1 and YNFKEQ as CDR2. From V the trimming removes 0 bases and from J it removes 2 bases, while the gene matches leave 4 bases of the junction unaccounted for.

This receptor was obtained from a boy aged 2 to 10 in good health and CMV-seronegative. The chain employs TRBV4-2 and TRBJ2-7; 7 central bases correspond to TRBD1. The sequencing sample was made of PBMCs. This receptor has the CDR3 CASSQDPTGAYEQYF. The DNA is TGTGCCAGCAGCCAAGATCCTACAGGGGCCTACGAGCAGTACTTC.